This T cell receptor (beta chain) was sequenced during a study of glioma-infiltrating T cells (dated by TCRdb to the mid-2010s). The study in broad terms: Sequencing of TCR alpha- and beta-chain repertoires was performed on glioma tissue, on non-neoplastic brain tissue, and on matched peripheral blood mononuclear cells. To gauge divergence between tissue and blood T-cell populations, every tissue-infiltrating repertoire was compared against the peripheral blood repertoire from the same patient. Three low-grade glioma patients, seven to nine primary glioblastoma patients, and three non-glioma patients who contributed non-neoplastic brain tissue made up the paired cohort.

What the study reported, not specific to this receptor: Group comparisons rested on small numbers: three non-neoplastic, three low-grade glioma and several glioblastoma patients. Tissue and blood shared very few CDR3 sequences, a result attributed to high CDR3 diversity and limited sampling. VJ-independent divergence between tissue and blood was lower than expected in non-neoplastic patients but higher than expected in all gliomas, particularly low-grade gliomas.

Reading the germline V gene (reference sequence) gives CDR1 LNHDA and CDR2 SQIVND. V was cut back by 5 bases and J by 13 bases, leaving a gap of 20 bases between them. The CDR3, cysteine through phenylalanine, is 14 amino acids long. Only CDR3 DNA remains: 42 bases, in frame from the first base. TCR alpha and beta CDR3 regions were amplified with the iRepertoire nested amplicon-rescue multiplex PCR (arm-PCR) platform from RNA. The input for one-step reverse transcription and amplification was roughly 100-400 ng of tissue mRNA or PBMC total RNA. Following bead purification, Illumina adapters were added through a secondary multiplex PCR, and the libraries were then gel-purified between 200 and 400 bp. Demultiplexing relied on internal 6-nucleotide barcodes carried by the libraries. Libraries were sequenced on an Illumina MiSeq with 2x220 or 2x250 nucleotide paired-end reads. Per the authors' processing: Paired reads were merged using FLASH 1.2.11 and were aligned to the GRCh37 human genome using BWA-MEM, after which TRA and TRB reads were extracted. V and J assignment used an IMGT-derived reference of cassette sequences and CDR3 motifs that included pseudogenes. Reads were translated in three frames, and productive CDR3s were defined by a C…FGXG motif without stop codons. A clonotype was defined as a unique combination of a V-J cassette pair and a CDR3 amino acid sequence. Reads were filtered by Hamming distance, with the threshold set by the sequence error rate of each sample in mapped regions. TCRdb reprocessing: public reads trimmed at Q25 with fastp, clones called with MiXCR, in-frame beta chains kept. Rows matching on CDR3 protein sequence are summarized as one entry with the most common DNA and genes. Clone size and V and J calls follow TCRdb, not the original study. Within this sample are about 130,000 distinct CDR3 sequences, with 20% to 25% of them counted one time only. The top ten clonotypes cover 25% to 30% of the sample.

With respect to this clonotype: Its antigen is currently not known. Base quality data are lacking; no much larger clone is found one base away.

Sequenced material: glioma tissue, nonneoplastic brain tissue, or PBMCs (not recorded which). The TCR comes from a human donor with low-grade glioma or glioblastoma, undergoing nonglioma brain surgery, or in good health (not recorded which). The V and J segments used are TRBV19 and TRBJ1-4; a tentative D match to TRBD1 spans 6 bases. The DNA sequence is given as TGTGCCAGTAGTTCCACGGGGGGCGGCGGTTCACTGTTTTTT. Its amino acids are CASSSTGGGGSLFF. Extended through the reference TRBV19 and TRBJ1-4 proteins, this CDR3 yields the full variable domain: DGGITQSPKYLFRKEGQNVTLSCEQNLNHDAMYWYRQDPGQGLRLIYYSQIVNDFQKGDIAEGYSVSREKKESFPLTVTSAQKNPTAFYLCASSSTGGGGSLFFGSGTQLSVL.